The present T cell receptor (beta chain) was sequenced within a study of T cell responses to AZD1222 COVID-19 vaccine. Study-level points and caveats: Scientists sampled the repertoires only once the peak T cell response had passed. At baseline, seropositivity was found in only a handful of AZD1222 recipients. Close to half of spike-specific TCRs reportedly recognize unmutated variant regions.

The sample holds a few counts of this clone. Its target is not known. Clones were read by immunoSEQ multiplex PCR, and TCRdb kept only the in-frame ones, dropping some. The data show approximately 110,000 clones, around 94% seen once. Per the germline V gene, CDR1 is SGHNT and CDR2 is YENEEA. V was clipped by 4 bases and J by 3 bases, with 9 bases between them. The CDR3 sequence is 14 residues long. The sequencing here drew on peripheral blood, taken on day 0 of AZD1222 vaccination. The clonotype comes from an adult in good health. The V call is TRBV11-3, the J call TRBJ2-2; D unresolved. CDR3 bases: TGTGCCAGCAGCTCTTTTCGAGACACCGGGGAGCTGTTTTTT. Translating it yields CASSSFRDTGELFF.